The 19 T cell receptor beta chains below were found in one sample sequenced in a study of molecular identifiers for immune sequencing clone quantification (dated by TCRdb to 2016 to 2019). The library was built by means of PCR. The run used a NextSeq 500. Through fastp at Q25 and MiXCR, TCRdb rebuilt clones from the public reads, retaining in-frame beta chains. One record per CDR3 amino acid sequence lists the most common genes and DNA. Counted in this sample were some 96,000 distinct CDR3 sequences; less than 25% of them appeared once. The ten largest clones represent about 0.99% of the sample. Sequenced material: naive CD8+ T cells from blood, with Jurkat cell RNA spiked in. The label giving this sample's cell subset or site can be read as: FACS-sorted CD8+CD4-CCR7+CD45RA+ naive T cells. These receptors were collected from a human donor in good health. Some libraries in this study had Jurkat cell RNA spiked in.

This clonotype was observed many times. The chain couples TRBV4-3 to TRBJ2-1, with D perhaps TRBD2 (5 bases). The CDR3 has 16 amino acids. Trimming cost V 0 bases and J 4 bases, with 13 bases left between them. Germline V gives CDR1 LGHNA, CDR2 YSLEER. DNA for the CDR3: TGCGCCAGCAGCCAAGAGATCGAGGGAGAATACAATGAGCAGTTCTTC. This encodes CASSQEIEGEYNEQFF.

Many counts were recorded for this clonotype. The J gene is TRBJ2-3, the V gene TRBV30, with TRBD1 identical over 7 bases. Losses at the gene ends were 1 base for V and 5 bases for J; bases not matched to a gene: 6. Germline CDR1 GTSNPN, CDR2 SVGIG (reference sequence). This CDR3 is 14 amino acids long. For the CDR3, the DNA is TGTGCCTGGAGTGCGACAGGGCCCGGAGATACGCAGTATTTT. It translates to CAWSATGPGDTQYF.

As concerns this clonotype: This likely comes from a read error, as the CDR3 has no conserved phenylalanine or tryptophan at its end. The gene calls are TRBV28 and TRBJ2-1; TRBD1 agrees at 7 bases. This CDR3 region has 11 residues. Germline assignment: CDR1 MDHEN and CDR2 SYDVKM. Trimming cost V 9 bases and J 6 bases; bases outside gene matches: 2. The CDR3 DNA reads TGTGCCAGTGGACAGGCCAATGAGCAGTTCTCC. Translating gives CASGQANEQFS.

In regard to this clonotype: A read error may be the cause here, since a much bigger clone is one base away. This chain links TRBV6-2 or TRBV6-3 with TRBJ1-5, with a tentative D call TRBD1 (5 bases). The germline V gene has CDR1 MNHEY and CDR2 SVGEGT. V was clipped by 5 bases and J by 6 bases, with 14 bases between them. The CDR3 contains 14 residues. CDR3 sequence reads: CASSLRGGGQPQHF. The CDR3 DNA follows: TGTGCCAGCAGTCTGCGCGGGGGGGGTCAGCCCCAGCATTTT.

With respect to this clonotype: This may arise from a read error, as a much more abundant clone is one base away. The chain employs TRBV5-6 and TRBJ2-3; unclear D gene. CDR1 is SGHDT and CDR2 is YYEEEE in the germline V gene. The CDR3 length is 13 residues. V was pared by 2 bases and J by 0 bases, with 4 bases between. The chain's CDR3 is CASSFSSTDTQYF. The CDR3 region has the DNA TGTGCCAGCAGCTTTTCGAGCACAGATACGCAGTATTTT.

This clonotype was seen ten or more times. The chain combines TRBV18 with TRBJ2-7, with D maybe TRBD2 (5 bases). V gave up 0 bases and J gave up 2 bases, with 8 bases separating them. Germline lookup yields CDR1 KGHSH and CDR2 LQKENI. The CDR3 has 14 residues. The chain's CDR3 is CASSPPEDTYEQYF. The CDR3 DNA is TGTGCCAGCTCACCACCGGAGGATACCTACGAGCAGTACTTC.

As for this clonotype: Possible read error: a much larger clone is one base away. Because the CDR3 is missing its conserved closing phenylalanine or tryptophan, this is likely a read error. The chain combines TRBV4-2 with TRBJ2-7; 8 nucleotides line up with TRBD2. V was clipped by 0 bases and J by 4 bases; unmatched bases: 5. The CDR3 has 15 amino acids. Germline CDR1 LGHNA, CDR2 YNFKEQ. CDR3 DNA: TGTGCCAGCAGCCAAGATTACGGGACTAGTTACGAGCAGTACATC. Its protein is CASSQDYGTSYEQYI.

For this clonotype: One junction end does not reproduce the germline sequence, and a read error may be involved. The V call is TRBV11-3, the J call TRBJ1-5; no clear D. The CDR3 is 14 residues long. Germline CDR1 is SGHNT and CDR2 is YENEEA. CDR3 coding DNA: TGTGCCAGCAGCTCCAAGCGTTTCAATCAGCCCAAGCATTTT. Translated, it gives CASSSKRFNQPKHF.

This clonotype was recorded many times. J is TRBJ1-1 and V is TRBV7-9; 7 positions match TRBD1. This CDR3 spans 15 amino acids. Trimming at V came to 2 bases and at J to 4 bases, leaving 7 bases not matched to a gene. Germline V lookup: CDR1 SEHNR, CDR2 FQNEAQ (reference sequence). Here the CDR3 DNA reads TGTGCCAGCAGCTTAATGGGCCAGGGGGTCACTGAAGCTTTCTTT. It translates to CASSLMGQGVTEAFF.

This chain connects TRBV12-3 or TRBV12-4 to TRBJ2-6; D might be TRBD1 or TRBD2, each matching 5 bases. Trimming removed 8 bases at V and 2 bases at J, with 31 bases between. The CDR3 totals 21 residues. CDR3 amino acids: CASLSLEGGTGHQAGANVLTF. CDR3 sequence (DNA): TGTGCCAGCCTTTCCTTGGAAGGTGGTACGGGGCATCAAGCTGGGGCCAACGTCCTGACTTTC.

This clonotype was counted ten times or more. This chain joins TRBV4-1 and TRBJ2-2; TRBD1 matches 10 bases. This CDR3 has 15 amino acids. Unmatched junction bases numbered 6, after V lost 4 bases and J lost 7 bases. Germline-derived CDR1 and CDR2 are MGHRA and YSYEKL. The CDR3 is CASSLGQGINGELFF. Written as DNA, the CDR3 is TGCGCCAGCAGCCTGGGACAGGGGATCAACGGGGAGCTGTTTTTT.

Only a few counts were recorded for this clonotype. The V call is TRBV19, the J call TRBJ2-2, with D perhaps matching TRBD1 or TRBD2 (5 bases each). V was pared by 4 bases and J by 3 bases, with 12 bases between. Germline loops: CDR1 LNHDA, CDR2 SQIVND (reference sequence). This CDR3 comprises 15 residues. The CDR3 nucleotides are TGTGCCAGTAGTACCTTTTTGGGGGACACCGGGGAGCTGTTTTTT. This codes for CASSTFLGDTGELFF. Together with reference TRBV19 and TRBJ2-2, the CDR3 gives the full variable domain: DGGITQSPKYLFRKEGQNVTLSCEQNLNHDAMYWYRQDPGQGLRLIYYSQIVNDFQKGDIAEGYSVSREKKESFPLTVTSAQKNPTAFYLCASSTFLGDTGELFFGEGSRLTVL.

This clonotype has only one observation. V is TRBV6-1 and J is TRBJ1-1; D gene uncertain. Germline assignment: CDR1 MNHNS and CDR2 SASEGT. CDR3 length equals 13 residues. V lost 8 bases and J lost 5, with 15 bases in between. CDR3 amino acids: CASDPIAGTEAFF. CDR3 DNA: TGTGCCAGCGACCCAATAGCGGGGACTGAAGCTTTCTTT.

This clonotype was counted at least ten times. The rearrangement joins TRBV28 to TRBJ2-3; 13 bases map to TRBD2. Unmatched junction bases numbered 11, after V lost 5 bases and J lost 3 bases. The CDR3 sequence is 18 residues long. Germline V gene sequence: CDR1 MDHEN, CDR2 SYDVKM. Written as DNA, the CDR3 is TGTGCCAGCAGTGCCGGGACTAGCGGGACGTTCACGACAGATACGCAGTATTTT. It encodes CASSAGTSGTFTTDTQYF.

This sequence joins TRBV18 and TRBJ2-2; the match to TRBD1 covers 8 bases. The junction had 3 bases not matched to a gene; V was cut back by 3 bases and J by 0 bases. The CDR3 loop spans 16 amino acids. CDR1 KGHSH and CDR2 LQKENI come from the germline V gene. The CDR3 loop is CASSPGQDPNTGELFF. The CDR3 coding sequence is TGTGCCAGCTCACCGGGACAGGACCCGAACACCGGGGAGCTGTTTTTT.

This clonotype was detected ten times or more. The chain employs TRBV4-3 and TRBJ1-1, with D hard to call. The CDR3 length is 15 residues. Per germline, CDR1 LGHNA and CDR2 YSLEER. Trimming cost V 0 bases and J 0 bases, with 8 bases left between them. The CDR3 is CASSQDRPMNTEAFF. CDR3 coding DNA: TGCGCCAGCAGCCAAGACAGACCGATGAACACTGAAGCTTTCTTT.

This clonotype has ten or more counts. The V gene is TRBV5-4, the J gene TRBJ2-7; weak D call: TRBD2 (6 bases). The CDR3 runs 14 residues. Germline loops: CDR1 SGHNT, CDR2 YYREEE (reference sequence). Trimming shortened V by 2 bases and J by 5 bases, and 14 bases separated the two germline ends. The CDR3 protein is CASSFSPSADEQYF. The DNA for the CDR3 is TGTGCCAGCAGCTTTTCCCCTAGCGCTGACGAGCAGTACTTC.

On this clonotype itself: A much larger clone lies one base from this, so it may be a read error. This chain joins TRBV7-9 and TRBJ2-1; 10 bases are shared with TRBD2. Germline CDR1 SEHNR, CDR2 FQNEAQ (reference sequence). This CDR3 has 18 amino acids. The CDR3 DNA follows: TGTGCCAACAGCTTAGGATCTAGCGGGAGAGTATTGGGGAATGAGCAGTTCTTC. It encodes CANSLGSSGRVLGNEQFF.

Of note for this clonotype: This may be a read error: a much more frequent sequence differs by one nucleotide. The J gene is TRBJ1-5, the V gene TRBV7-2; no firm D call. CDR3 size: 12 residues. Germline CDR1 and CDR2: SGHTA and FQGNSA. The chain's CDR3 is CACSLEFGPQHF. CDR3 nucleotides: TGTGCCTGCAGCTTAGAATTCGGGCCCCAGCATTTT.